The 10 T cell receptor beta chains presented below share a single source sample, sequenced in a study of T cells in Graves' hyperthyroidism and ophthalmopathy. Using RNA transcripts as the source, TCR beta CDR3 regions were amplified. HTBI primers were used for first-round RT-PCR of the TCR CDR3. TCRdb used MiXCR to reprocess the multiplex PCR reads, holding one entry per CDR3 protein. Among roughly 840,000 distinct CDR3 sequences listed, around 39% were seen once. Sequencing used blood. The source is a man younger than 35 with Graves' hyperthyroidism.

Comment on this clonotype: A much more abundant neighbour one base away suggests this may be a read error. The V and J genes are TRBV19 and TRBJ1-5; no clear D gene. The CDR3 is 14 residues long. The germline CDR1 and CDR2 sequences are LNHDA and SQIVND (reference sequence). Trimming left V 9 bases short and J 6 bases short, with 18 bases between. CDR3: CASSDFRGGQPQHF. The CDR3, as DNA: TGTGCCAGCAGCGACTTCCGAGGCGGTCAGCCCCAGCATTTT.

The sample holds a few counts of this clonotype. The chain joins TRBV7-6 to TRBJ2-7; tentatively, D is TRBD2 (6 bases). From germline, CDR1 is SGHVS and CDR2 FNYEAQ. V lost 5 bases and J lost 7, with 27 bases in between. CDR3 length equals 17 residues. CDR3 sequence reads: CASSPYSEPGPRGEQYF. CDR3 nucleotide sequence: TGTGCCAGCAGCCCCTACTCCGAACCGGGACCCCGGGGGGAGCAGTACTTC.

The V and J genes are TRBV5-1 and TRBJ1-1; 9 nucleotides align to TRBD1. V was clipped by 4 bases and J by 5 bases; unmatched bases: 6. Germline lookup yields CDR1 SGHRS and CDR2 YFSETQ. The CDR3 sequence is 14 residues long. The CDR3 here is CASSRDRVWTEAFF. The CDR3 DNA reads TGCGCCAGCAGCCGGGACAGGGTTTGGACTGAAGCTTTCTTT.

The rearrangement uses TRBV5-1 and TRBJ1-1; possibly TRBD1 for D (6 bases). Germline lookup yields CDR1 SGHRS and CDR2 YFSETQ. Trimming shortened V by 3 bases and J by 7 bases, and 19 bases separated the two germline ends. The CDR3 length is 15 residues. The CDR3 nucleotides read TGCGCCAGCAGCTCCGAATGGGGGGCCGTCAATGAAGCTTTCTTT. Translated, it gives CASSSEWGAVNEAFF.

This rearrangement joins TRBV7-9 to TRBJ2-7; TRBD1 or TRBD2 may be the D gene (5 bases each). The CDR3 sequence is 12 residues long. Trimming pared 5 bases from V and 10 bases from J, leaving 15 bases between. Germline assignment: CDR1 SEHNR and CDR2 FQNEAQ (reference sequence). This CDR3 is CASSPGTVVQYF. The CDR3 bases are TGTGCCAGCAGCCCCGGGACGGTAGTACAGTACTTC.

The CDR3 loop reads CASTSLGGSRYGYTF. The DNA of the CDR3 is TGTGCCAGCACTTCCCTAGGGGGGAGTCGATATGGCTACACCTTC. V usage is TRBV6-5 and J usage is TRBJ1-2; the D gene is possibly TRBD1 (6 bases). CDR1 is MNHEY and CDR2 is SVGAGI in the germline V gene. The V and J ends lost 7 bases and 5 bases respectively, with 20 bases between them. The CDR3 sequence is 15 residues long.

This chain connects TRBV9 to TRBJ2-2; TRBD1 is a possible D gene (5 bases). The germline gives CDR1 SGDLS, CDR2 YYNGEE. The CDR3 spans 16 residues. Deletions cut 3 bases from V and 7 bases from J, with 19 bases between. The CDR3: CASSGRESGAGGELFF. Written as DNA, the CDR3 is TGTGCCAGCAGCGGCAGGGAATCCGGAGCCGGCGGGGAGCTGTTTTTT.

On this clonotype itself: Its ends do not fully match the called genes, so a read error is possible. The chain is built from TRBV7-9 and TRBJ1-1; D call uncertain. Germline-derived CDR1 and CDR2 are SEHNR and FQNEAQ (reference sequence). CDR3 length equals 13 residues. The CDR3 region is CAGSWGLNTEAFF. The CDR3 DNA sequence: TGTGCCGGCAGTTGGGGATTGAACACTGAAGCTTTCTTT.

V is TRBV12-3 or TRBV12-4 and J is TRBJ1-4; no reliable D call. The germline V and J ends were trimmed by 5 bases and 3 bases, with 10 bases remaining between them. This CDR3 spans 14 amino acids. CDR3 coding DNA: TGTGCCAGCAGTCGGGAGCTTCCTAATGAAAAACTGTTTTTT. Protein sequence: CASSRELPNEKLFF.

A few counts support this clonotype. The chain couples TRBV20-1 to TRBJ2-7, with D maybe TRBD2 (6 bases). CDR1 is DFQATT and CDR2 is SNEGSKA in the germline V gene (reference sequence). The CDR3 is made up of 15 amino acids. V lost 1 base to trimming and J lost 0 bases, with 13 bases between them. The CDR3 DNA reads TGCAGTGCTAGAGGGGCGGGGATGAGCTCCTACGAGCAGTACTTC. Translating gives CSARGAGMSSYEQYF.